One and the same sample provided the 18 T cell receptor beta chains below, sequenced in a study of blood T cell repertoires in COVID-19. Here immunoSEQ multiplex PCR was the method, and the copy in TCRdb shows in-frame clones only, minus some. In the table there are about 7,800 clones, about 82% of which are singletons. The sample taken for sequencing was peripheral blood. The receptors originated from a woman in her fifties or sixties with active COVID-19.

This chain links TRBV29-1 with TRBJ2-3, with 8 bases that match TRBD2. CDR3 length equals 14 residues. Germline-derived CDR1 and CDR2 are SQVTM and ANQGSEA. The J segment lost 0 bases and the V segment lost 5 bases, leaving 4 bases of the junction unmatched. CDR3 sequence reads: CSVIGLASTDTQYF. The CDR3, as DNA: TGCAGCGTTATCGGACTAGCAAGCACAGATACGCAGTATTTT.

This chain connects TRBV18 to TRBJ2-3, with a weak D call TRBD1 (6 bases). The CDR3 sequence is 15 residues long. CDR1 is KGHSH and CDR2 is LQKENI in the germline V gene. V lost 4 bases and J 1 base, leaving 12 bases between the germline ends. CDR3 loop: CASSLQGGGTDTQYF. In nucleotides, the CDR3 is TGTGCCAGCTCACTACAGGGTGGGGGCACAGATACGCAGTATTTT.

The CDR3 reads CASSPGASGGLPNRATQYF. The CDR3 coding sequence is TGTGCCAGCAGCCCTGGGGCTAGCGGGGGTCTCCCCAACCGGGCTACGCAGTATTTT. This chain joins TRBV7-2 and TRBJ2-3, with 10 nucleotides matching TRBD2. Germline CDR1 SGHTA, CDR2 FQGNSA. The CDR3 has 19 residues. The J segment lost 8 bases and the V segment lost 5 bases, leaving 22 bases of the junction unmatched.

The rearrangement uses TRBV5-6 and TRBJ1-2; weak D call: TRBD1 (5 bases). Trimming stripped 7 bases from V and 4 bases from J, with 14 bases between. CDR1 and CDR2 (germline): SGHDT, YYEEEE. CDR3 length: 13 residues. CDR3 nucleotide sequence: TGTGCCAGCCTCACGGACGACAGCTATGGCTACACCTTC. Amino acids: CASLTDDSYGYTF. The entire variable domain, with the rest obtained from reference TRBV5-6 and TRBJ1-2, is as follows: DAGVTQSPTHLIKTRGQQVTLRCSPKSGHDTVSWYQQALGQGPQFIFQYYEEEERQRGNFPDRFSGHQFPNYSSELNVNALLLGDSALYLCASLTDDSYGYTFGSGTRLTVV.

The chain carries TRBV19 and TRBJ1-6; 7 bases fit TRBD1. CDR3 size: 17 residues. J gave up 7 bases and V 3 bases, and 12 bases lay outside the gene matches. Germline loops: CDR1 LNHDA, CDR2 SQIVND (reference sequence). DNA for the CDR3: TGTGCCAGTAGTATGGGAAGGCCGGACAGGCCGAATTCACCCCTCCACTTT. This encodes CASSMGRPDRPNSPLHF.

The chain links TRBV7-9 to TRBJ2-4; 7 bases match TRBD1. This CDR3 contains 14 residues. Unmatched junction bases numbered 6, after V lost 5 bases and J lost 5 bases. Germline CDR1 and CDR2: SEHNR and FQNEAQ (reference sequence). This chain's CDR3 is CASSRDRAENIQYF. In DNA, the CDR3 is TGTGCCAGCAGCCGGGACAGAGCAGAAAACATTCAGTACTTC.

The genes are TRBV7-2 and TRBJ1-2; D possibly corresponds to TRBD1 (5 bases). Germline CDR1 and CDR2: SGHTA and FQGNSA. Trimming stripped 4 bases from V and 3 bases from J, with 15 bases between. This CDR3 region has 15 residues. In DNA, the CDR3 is TGTGCCAGCAGCTCCGGTGGGAGGGGAGACTATGGCTACACCTTC. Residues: CASSSGGRGDYGYTF.

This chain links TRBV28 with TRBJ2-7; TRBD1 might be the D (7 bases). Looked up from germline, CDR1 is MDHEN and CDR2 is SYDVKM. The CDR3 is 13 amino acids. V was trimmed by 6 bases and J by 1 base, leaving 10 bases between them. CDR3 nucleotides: TGTGCCAGCAGCCCAGGGGGGTCCTACGAGCAGTACTTC. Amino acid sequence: CASSPGGSYEQYF.

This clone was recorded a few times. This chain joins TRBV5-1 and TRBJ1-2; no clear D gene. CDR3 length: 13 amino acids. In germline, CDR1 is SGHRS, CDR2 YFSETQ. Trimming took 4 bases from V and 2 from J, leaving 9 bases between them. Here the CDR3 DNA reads TGCGCCAGCAGCCCCGGTCCCAACTATGGCTACACCTTC. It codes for CASSPGPNYGYTF.

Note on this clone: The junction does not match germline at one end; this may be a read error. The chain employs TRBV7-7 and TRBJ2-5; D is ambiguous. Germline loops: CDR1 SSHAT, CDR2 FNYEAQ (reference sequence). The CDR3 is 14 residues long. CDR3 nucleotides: TGTGCTAGCAGCCTCGCCGTGAGCCCCGGGACCCAGTACTTC. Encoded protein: CASSLAVSPGTQYF.

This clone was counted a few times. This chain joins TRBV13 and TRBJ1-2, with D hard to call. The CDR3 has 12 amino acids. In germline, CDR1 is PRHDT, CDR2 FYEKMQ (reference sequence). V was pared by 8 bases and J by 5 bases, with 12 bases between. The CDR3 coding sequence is TGTGCCAGCGAGGCCCGGCAATATGGCTACACCTTC. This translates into CASEARQYGYTF.

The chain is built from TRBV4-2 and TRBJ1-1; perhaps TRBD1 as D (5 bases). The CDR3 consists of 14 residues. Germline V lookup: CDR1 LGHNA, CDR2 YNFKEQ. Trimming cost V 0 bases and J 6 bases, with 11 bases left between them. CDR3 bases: TGTGCCAGCAGCCAAGATCGCAGGGTCCCTGAAGCTTTCTTT. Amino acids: CASSQDRRVPEAFF.

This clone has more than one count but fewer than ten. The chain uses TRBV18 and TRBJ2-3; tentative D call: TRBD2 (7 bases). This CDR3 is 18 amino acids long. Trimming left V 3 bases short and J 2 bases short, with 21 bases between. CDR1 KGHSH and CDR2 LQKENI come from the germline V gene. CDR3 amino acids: CASSPVVLAGAYTDTQYF. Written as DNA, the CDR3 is TGTGCCAGCTCACCGGTTGTGTTGGCGGGGGCCTACACAGATACGCAGTATTTT.

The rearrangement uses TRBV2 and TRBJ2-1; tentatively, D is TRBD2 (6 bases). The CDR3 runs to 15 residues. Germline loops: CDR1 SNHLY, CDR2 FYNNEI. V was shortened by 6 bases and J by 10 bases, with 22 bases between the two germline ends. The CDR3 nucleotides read TGTGCCAGCAGAGGAGGGGATTCGGGCCTACGCGAGCAGTTCTTC. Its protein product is CASRGGDSGLREQFF.

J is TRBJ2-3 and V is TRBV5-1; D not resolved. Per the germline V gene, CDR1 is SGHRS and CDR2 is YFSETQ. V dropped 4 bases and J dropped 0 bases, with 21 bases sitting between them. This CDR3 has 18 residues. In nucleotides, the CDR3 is TGCGCCAGCAGCGTAGATTCTTCAGGATTTGTAAGCACAGATACGCAGTATTTT. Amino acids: CASSVDSSGFVSTDTQYF.

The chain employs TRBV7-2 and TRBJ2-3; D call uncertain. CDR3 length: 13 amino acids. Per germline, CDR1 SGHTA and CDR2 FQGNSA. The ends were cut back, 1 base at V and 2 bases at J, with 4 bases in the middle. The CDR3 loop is CASSLDYTDTQYF. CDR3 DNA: TGTGCCAGCAGCTTAGACTACACAGATACGCAGTATTTT.

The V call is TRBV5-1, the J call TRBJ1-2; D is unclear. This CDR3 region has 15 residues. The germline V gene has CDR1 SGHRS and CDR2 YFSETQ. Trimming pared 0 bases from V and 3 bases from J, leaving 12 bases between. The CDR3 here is CASSLGQVTYYGYTF. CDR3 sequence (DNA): TGCGCCAGCAGCTTGGGCCAGGTCACGTACTATGGCTACACCTTC. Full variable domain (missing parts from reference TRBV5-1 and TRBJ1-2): KAGVTQTPRYLIKTRGQQVTLSCSPISGHRSVSWYQQTPGQGLQFLFEYFSETQRNKGNFPGRFSGRQFSNSRSEMNVSTLELGDSALYLCASSLGQVTYYGYTFGSGTRLTVV.

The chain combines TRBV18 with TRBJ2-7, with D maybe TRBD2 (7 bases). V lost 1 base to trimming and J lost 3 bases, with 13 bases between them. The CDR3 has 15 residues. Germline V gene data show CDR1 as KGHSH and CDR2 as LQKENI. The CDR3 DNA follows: TGTGCCAGCTCACCACGGGCGGGGGCAGACTACGAGCAGTACTTC. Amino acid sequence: CASSPRAGADYEQYF.